This TCR beta chain was profiled in a study of blood T cells in healthy people across ages. Whole-study findings and limits: Researchers said unsorted PBMCs prevented a conclusive naive versus antigen-experienced comparison. The unknown donor CMV status may have confounded expanded clonotype changes.

This clonotype appeared many times. The antigen is undetermined. A second PCR, run for about 7 to 11 cycles, used a sample-barcoded 5' primer plus a J-beta primer mix. Per-sample output comprised a minimum of 2.5 million paired-end reads containing CDR3. TCRdb re-analysed the 5' RACE reads in MiXCR, keeping a single row per CDR3 protein. The data show hundreds of thousands of distinct CDR3 sequences, 27% seen once. What was sequenced was blood. The TCR was taken from a woman in her 70s in good health.

The CDR3 DNA reads as TGCAGCGTTTTCCCAGCGGGAGAGGAGACCCAGTACTTC. Translated, it gives CSVFPAGEETQYF. The V call is TRBV29-1, the J call TRBJ2-5, with 8 bases identical to TRBD2. Germline CDR1 reads SQVTM; CDR2 reads ANQGSEA. Germline trimming cut 5 bases from V and 5 bases from J; bases unmatched to any gene: 7. The CDR3 runs 13 residues.